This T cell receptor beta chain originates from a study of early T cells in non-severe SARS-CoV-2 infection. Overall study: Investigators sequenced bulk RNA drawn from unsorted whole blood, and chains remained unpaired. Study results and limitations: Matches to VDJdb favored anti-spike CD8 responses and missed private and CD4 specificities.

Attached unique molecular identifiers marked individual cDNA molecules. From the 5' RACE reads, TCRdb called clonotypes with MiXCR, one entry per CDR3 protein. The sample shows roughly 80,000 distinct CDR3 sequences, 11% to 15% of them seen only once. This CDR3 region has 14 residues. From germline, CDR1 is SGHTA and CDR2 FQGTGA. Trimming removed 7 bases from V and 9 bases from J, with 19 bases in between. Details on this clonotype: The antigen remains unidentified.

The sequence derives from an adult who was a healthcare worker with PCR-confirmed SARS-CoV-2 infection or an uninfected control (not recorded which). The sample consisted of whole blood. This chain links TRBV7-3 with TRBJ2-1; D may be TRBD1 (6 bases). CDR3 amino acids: CASTLSGEQGEQFF. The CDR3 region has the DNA TGTGCCAGCACCCTCAGCGGAGAACAGGGTGAGCAGTTCTTC.